This T cell receptor beta chain was captured in a study of blood T cell repertoires in COVID-19. Turning to the study itself: The samples span acute and convalescent COVID-19 from the United States, Italy and Spain. The cDNA or gDNA used as material had been derived from T cells, B-cell-depleted T cells, or PBMCs.

Authors' data handling: Amplifying reference gene primers gave estimates of nucleated cell counts. Here immunoSEQ multiplex PCR was the method, and the copy in TCRdb shows in-frame clones only, minus some. V and J calls and clone size are given by that table; D and trimming were obtained from the DNA. This sample yields about 300,000 clones, of which approximately 90% are seen a single time; about 4.6% belongs to the top ten. Germline loops: CDR1 SGDLS, CDR2 YYNGEE. The V gene lost 3 bases and the J gene lost 0 bases, with 10 bases spanning the gap. The CDR3 is 15 residues long. This TCR was recovered from a middle-aged man with acute or convalescent COVID-19. The sequencing input was peripheral blood. The V call is TRBV9, the J call TRBJ1-5; TRBD1 might be the D (5 bases). The CDR3 DNA is TGTGCCAGCAGCGGTTCAGGGAATAGCAATCAGCCCCAGCATTTT. Protein: CASSGSGNSNQPQHF.